The 22 T cell receptor beta chains below all came from one sample that was sequenced in a study of T cells and Merkel cell carcinoma outcomes. Sequenced by immunoSEQ multiplex PCR; TCRdb stores in-frame clones only, minus some. Found here are under 20,000 clones, 75% to 90% of them singletons; the top ten hold 6.5% to 8.5%. Sequenced: tumor tissue from Merkel cell carcinoma. The receptor source for this set is a human donor with Merkel cell carcinoma.

The chain recombines TRBV7-8 with TRBJ1-2; TRBD1 agrees at 8 bases. This CDR3 is 15 amino acids long. Per the germline V gene, CDR1 is SGHVS and CDR2 is FQNEAQ. V lost 5 bases and J lost 4; bases outside the gene matches: 9. This CDR3 reads CASSPGTGLSYGYTF. CDR3 sequence (DNA): TGTGCCAGCAGCCCCGGGACAGGTTTGAGCTATGGCTACACCTTC.

This chain connects TRBV5-1 to TRBJ2-3; 10 bases line up with TRBD2. This CDR3 comprises 16 residues. The trim removed 4 bases at V and 3 bases at J, leaving 8 bases unmatched. Germline-derived CDR1 and CDR2 are SGHRS and YFSETQ. The CDR3 reads CASSPIAGGGTDTQYF. CDR3 sequence (DNA): TGCGCCAGCAGCCCAATAGCGGGAGGAGGTACAGATACGCAGTATTTT.

The V call is TRBV14, the J call TRBJ2-3; D call uncertain. Trimming removed 0 bases at V and 7 bases at J, with 8 bases between. The CDR3 consists of 13 residues. Germline assignment: CDR1 SGHDN and CDR2 FVKESK. In DNA, the CDR3 is TGTGCCAGCAGCCAAGATACGGTATATACGCAGTATTTT. It specifies CASSQDTVYTQYF.

The sample holds a few counts of this clone. The gene calls are TRBV6-6 and TRBJ2-7, with D tentatively TRBD2 (5 bases). The germline V gene has CDR1 MNHNY and CDR2 SVGAGI (reference sequence). The CDR3 is 14 residues long. The V end lost 4 bases, the J end lost 0 bases, and 10 bases lay between the germline ends. The CDR3 spells CASSFAGDSYEQYF. DNA of the CDR3: TGTGCCAGCAGTTTTGCCGGGGACTCCTACGAGCAGTACTTC.

A single count supports this clone. This rearrangement joins TRBV5-1 to TRBJ1-5; 11 bases match TRBD1. Germline CDR1 and CDR2: SGHRS and YFSETQ. The CDR3 is made up of 17 amino acids. The ends lost 4 bases at V and 8 bases at J; junction bases unmatched: 14. This CDR3 reads CASSAGTGGTGGKPQHF. In DNA form, the CDR3 reads TGCGCCAGCAGCGCCGGGACAGGGGGGACGGGCGGGAAGCCCCAGCATTTT.

The V call is TRBV5-1, the J call TRBJ1-1; weak D call: TRBD1 (5 bases). Trimming left V 4 bases short and J 6 bases short, with 16 bases between. The CDR3 consists of 14 residues. CDR1 and CDR2 from the germline V gene are SGHRS and YFSETQ. The CDR3 DNA is TGCGCCAGCAGCCAGGGACGAGTAGGAGCTGAAGCTTTCTTT. Translated: CASSQGRVGAEAFF.

The V gene is TRBV5-1, the J gene TRBJ2-2; 11 bases line up with TRBD2. The CDR3 contains 15 residues. V was clipped by 4 bases and J by 4 bases; unmatched bases: 3. Germline assignment: CDR1 SGHRS and CDR2 YFSETQ. CDR3 in DNA: TGCGCCAGCAGCGGTGGACTAGCGGGCACCGGGGAGCTGTTTTTT. Translation gives CASSGGLAGTGELFF.

The gene calls are TRBV5-1 and TRBJ1-1, with 8 bases fitting TRBD1. J was trimmed by 10 bases and V by 3 bases; bases with no gene match: 17. This CDR3 region has 16 residues. In germline, CDR1 is SGHRS, CDR2 YFSETQ. The CDR3 loop reads CASSSTPPGTGGSAFF. DNA for the CDR3: TGCGCCAGCAGCTCGACCCCCCCGGGGACAGGCGGATCAGCTTTCTTT.

The chain uses TRBV19 and TRBJ2-1; TRBD1 is a possible D gene (6 bases). The V and J ends lost 7 bases and 5 bases respectively, with 12 bases between them. This CDR3 spans 13 amino acids. Germline CDR1 is LNHDA and CDR2 is SQIVND (reference sequence). DNA for the CDR3: TGTGCCAGTATCGGACAGAATAACAATGAGCAGTTCTTC. Its protein product is CASIGQNNNEQFF.

The J gene is TRBJ2-7, the V gene TRBV9, with D perhaps being TRBD1 or TRBD2 (5 bases each). The germline gives CDR1 SGDLS, CDR2 YYNGEE. Deletions cut 0 bases from V and 3 bases from J, with 10 bases between. The CDR3 has 14 residues. The CDR3 here is CASSVDPGSYEQYF. The CDR3, as DNA: TGTGCCAGCAGCGTAGATCCAGGGAGCTACGAGCAGTACTTC.

The chain has TRBV13 and TRBJ2-1; 8 nucleotides match TRBD2. V was clipped by 3 bases and J by 7 bases; unmatched bases: 8. This CDR3 is 15 amino acids long. The germline gives CDR1 PRHDT, CDR2 FYEKMQ (reference sequence). CDR3 amino acids: CASSFGLAGPNEQFF. Here the CDR3 DNA reads TGTGCCAGCAGCTTCGGTCTAGCGGGTCCTAATGAGCAGTTCTTC.

The rearrangement joins TRBV18 to TRBJ2-1; tentatively, D is TRBD2 (5 bases). V lost 3 bases and J 4 bases, leaving 16 bases between the germline ends. The CDR3 spans 16 residues. Germline V gene data show CDR1 as KGHSH and CDR2 as LQKENI. The CDR3: CASSPQAGEVYNEQFF. The CDR3 DNA is TGTGCCAGCTCACCCCAGGCGGGCGAGGTATACAATGAGCAGTTCTTC.

The V gene is TRBV6-5, the J gene TRBJ1-1; no definite D call. Trimming left V 5 bases short and J 3 bases short, with 4 bases between. Germline values: CDR1 MNHEY, CDR2 SVGAGI. This CDR3 region has 11 residues. The CDR3 region has the DNA TGTGCCAGCAGTCAGTACACTGAAGCTTTCTTT. It encodes CASSQYTEAFF.

V gene TRBV28 combines with J gene TRBJ2-3; a weak D match, TRBD2 (6 bases). The CDR3 loop spans 13 amino acids. Deletions cut 9 bases from V and 4 bases from J, with 14 bases between. CDR1 is MDHEN, CDR2 SYDVKM, per germline. This CDR3 is CASSGGSSDTQYF. CDR3 sequence (DNA): TGTGCCAGTTCCGGAGGGAGTTCAGATACGCAGTATTTT.

The V gene is TRBV11-3, the J gene TRBJ2-3; D uncertain. CDR3 size: 13 residues. V was cut by 0 bases and J by 7 bases, with 8 bases left in between. The germline V gene has CDR1 SGHNT and CDR2 YENEEA. In DNA form, the CDR3 reads TGTGCCAGCAGCTTAGATCTTCGGAATACGCAGTATTTT. This gives the protein CASSLDLRNTQYF. Using reference TRBV11-3 and TRBJ2-3 for the parts outside the CDR3, the full variable domain is EAGVVQSPRYKIIEKKQPVAFWCNPISGHNTLYWYLQNLGQGPELLIRYENEEAVDDSQLPKDRFSAERLKGVDSTLKIQPAELGDSAVYLCASSLDLRNTQYFGPGTRLTVL.

The J gene is TRBJ2-2, the V gene TRBV19; D is unresolved. V lost 5 bases and J lost 3, with 7 bases in between. The germline V gene has CDR1 LNHDA and CDR2 SQIVND (reference sequence). The CDR3 is made up of 13 amino acids. The CDR3: CASSGHYTGELFF. The DNA for the CDR3 is TGTGCCAGTAGTGGGCATTACACCGGGGAGCTGTTTTTT.

This chain connects TRBV5-5 to TRBJ1-2; possibly TRBD1 for D (5 bases). This CDR3 region has 15 residues. V was cut by 4 bases and J by 0 bases, with 13 bases left in between. Germline values: CDR1 SGHKS, CDR2 YYEKEE (reference sequence). CDR3 amino acids: CASSNFGGSNYGYTF. CDR3 nucleotides: TGTGCCAGCAGCAACTTCGGGGGTTCTAACTATGGCTACACCTTC. Filled out from reference TRBV5-5 and TRBJ1-2, the complete variable domain reads DAGVTQSPTHLIKTRGQQVTLRCSPISGHKSVSWYQQVLGQGPQFIFQYYEKEERGRGNFPDRFSARQFPNYSSELNVNALLLGDSALYLCASSNFGGSNYGYTFGSGTRLTVV.

This chain uses TRBV29-1 with TRBJ2-1; TRBD1 is a possible D gene (6 bases). V was clipped by 5 bases and J by 5 bases, with 13 bases between them. The V gene's germline CDR1 is SQVTM and CDR2 ANQGSEA. The CDR3 extends over 13 amino acids. This CDR3 is CSVKRQGNNEQFF. The CDR3 DNA reads as TGCAGCGTTAAGCGCCAGGGGAACAATGAGCAGTTCTTC.

Comment on this clone: Other DNA sequences in this sample translate to the same CDR3. The genes are TRBV5-1 and TRBJ2-6; D not certain. Germline assignment: CDR1 SGHRS and CDR2 YFSETQ. This CDR3 comprises 15 residues. V was trimmed by 4 bases and J by 0 bases, leaving 8 bases between them. The CDR3: CASSATVSGANVLTF. CDR3 sequence (DNA): TGCGCCAGCAGCGCCACGGTCTCTGGGGCCAACGTCCTGACTTTC.

This clone was seen a handful of times. Different DNA sequences within this sample yield the same CDR3. V usage is TRBV20-1 and J usage is TRBJ2-1, with D hard to call. The CDR3 has 11 residues. Trimming took off 3 bases at V and 8 bases at J, with 8 bases between the two ends. Germline loops: CDR1 DFQATT, CDR2 SNEGSKA (reference sequence). CDR3 DNA: TGCAGTGCTAGCCAGGATTATGAGCAGTTCTTC. This sequence encodes CSASQDYEQFF.

The genes are TRBV29-1 and TRBJ2-1; 9 nucleotides line up with TRBD1. CDR3 length: 14 residues. Germline V gives CDR1 SQVTM, CDR2 ANQGSEA. V lost 7 bases and J lost 4; bases outside the gene matches: 8. The CDR3 loop reads CSAIYGTGYNEQFF. CDR3 DNA: TGCAGCGCGATTTACGGGACAGGGTACAATGAGCAGTTCTTC.

V and J are TRBV18 and TRBJ1-2, with no clear D. Per the germline V gene, CDR1 is KGHSH and CDR2 is LQKENI. Trimming shortened V by 3 bases and J by 4 bases, and 15 bases separated the two germline ends. The CDR3 extends over 15 amino acids. The CDR3 loop reads CASSPPGGRAYGYTF. The CDR3 region has the DNA TGTGCCAGCTCACCCCCAGGAGGAAGGGCCTATGGCTACACCTTC.